These T cell receptor beta chains were read from a single sample in a study of blood T cell repertoires in COVID-19. Profiled with immunoSEQ multiplex PCR; TCRdb holds only in-frame clones, not every one. The repertoire holds about 280,000 clones, with approximately 90% as singletons. Sample: peripheral blood. The receptors were sampled from a man between 40 and 49 years old with acute or convalescent COVID-19. Both conserved end residues are part of each CDR3. A D gene is named only where the DNA matches it firmly. The listing skips clone size in some rows; elsewhere it reads once, few, many or a size class.

clone_size | j_call | v_call | d_call | cdr3_aa | cdr3_nt
NA | TRBJ1-1 | TRBV5-1 | TRBD1 | CASSSTQGAAFF | TGCGCCAGCAGCTCCACTCAGGGGGCAGCTTTCTTT
NA | TRBJ1-1 | TRBV11-1 | TRBD1 | CASSSTGTAFF | TGTGCCAGCAGCTCGACAGGGACTGCTTTCTTT
NA | TRBJ2-1 | TRBV27 | TRBD2 | CASSPSGGGAYNEQFF | TGTGCCAGCAGTCCCTCTGGCGGGGGAGCTTACAATGAGCAGTTCTTC
once | TRBJ2-3 | TRBV7-6 | NA | CASSRGTSTVTDTQYF | TGTGCCAGCAGCCGGGGGACTTCTACTGTAACAGATACGCAGTATTTT
NA | TRBJ2-7 | TRBV15 | TRBD2 | CATSRDRLGTSDYEQYF | TGTGCCACCAGCAGAGATAGGTTAGGGACTAGCGACTACGAGCAGTACTTC
once | TRBJ1-1 | TRBV11-3 | NA | CASSQSGETEAFF | TGTGCCAGCAGCCAATCAGGGGAAACTGAAGCTTTCTTT
NA | TRBJ1-4 | TRBV5-1 | TRBD1 | CASSLQGALSEKLFF | TGCGCCAGCAGCTTACAGGGGGCGCTTTCTGAAAAACTGTTTTTT
NA | TRBJ2-1 | TRBV7-9 | TRBD1 | CASSPRDRGLYNEQFF | TGTGCCAGCAGCCCTCGGGACAGGGGGCTTTACAATGAGCAGTTCTTC
NA | TRBJ1-1 | TRBV29-1 | NA | CSARGNKNTEAFF | TGCAGCGCGAGGGGGAATAAGAACACTGAAGCTTTCTTT
NA | TRBJ1-2 | TRBV5-4 | TRBD1 | CASSSGQGYGYTF | TGTGCCAGCAGCTCGGGACAGGGCTATGGCTACACCTTC
NA | TRBJ1-6 | TRBV5-1 | NA | CASSLAGSERPLHF | TGCGCCAGCAGCTTGGCGGGGTCCGAGAGACCCCTCCACTTT
few | TRBJ1-3 | TRBV7-9 | NA | CASSPTGNTIYF | TGTGCCAGCAGCCCTACCGGAAACACCATATATTTT
NA | TRBJ1-2 | TRBV4-1 | TRBD1 | CASSQDSGQGINYGYTF | TGCGCCAGCAGCCAAGATTCGGGACAGGGTATAAACTATGGCTACACCTTC
NA | TRBJ1-6 | TRBV19 | NA | CASSLSVDNSPLHF | TGTGCCAGTAGTCTCTCGGTCGATAATTCACCCCTCCACTTT
NA | TRBJ2-1 | TRBV5-1 | TRBD1 | CASSLEGQPYYNEQFF | TGCGCCAGCAGCTTGGAGGGACAGCCCTATTACAATGAGCAGTTCTTC
once | TRBJ1-1 | TRBV10-2 | TRBD1 | CASSVWGTVNTEAFF | TGCGCCAGCAGTGTATGGGGGACAGTGAACACTGAAGCTTTCTTT
NA | TRBJ1-1 | TRBV6-5 | NA | CASSSSPGAEAFF | TGTGCCAGCAGTTCATCCCCCGGGGCTGAAGCTTTCTTT
few | TRBJ2-7 | TRBV5-1 | NA | CASSLVGDAGEQYF | TGCGCCAGCAGCTTGGTCGGGGATGCAGGCGAGCAGTACTTC
NA | TRBJ2-3 | TRBV5-1 | NA | CASSLVGGAPDTQYF | TGCGCCAGCAGCTTGGTTGGCGGGGCCCCAGATACGCAGTATTTT
NA | TRBJ2-1 | TRBV2 | TRBD2 | CASSAGGPVDEQFF | TGTGCCAGCAGTGCGGGGGGGCCCGTGGATGAGCAGTTCTTC
few | TRBJ1-2 | TRBV6-1 | TRBD1 | CASSEVGGQGYGYTF | TGTGCCAGCAGTGAAGTTGGGGGACAGGGCTATGGCTACACCTTC
NA | TRBJ2-1 | TRBV11-2 | TRBD2 | CASSLVGTSNLNYNEQFF | TGTGCCAGCAGCTTAGTCGGGACTAGTAATTTAAACTACAATGAGCAGTTCTTC
NA | TRBJ2-3 | TRBV6-2/TRBV6-3 | NA | CASSFTRLDTQYF | TGTGCCAGCAGTTTTACCAGGTTAGATACGCAGTATTTT
NA | TRBJ2-1 | TRBV2 | TRBD2 | CASSEEVAGAQWDEQFF | TGTGCCAGCAGTGAAGAAGTAGCGGGAGCCCAATGGGATGAGCAGTTCTTC
NA | TRBJ1-1 | TRBV6-5 | TRBD1 | CASSYSTGRTEAFF | TGTGCCAGCAGTTACTCGACAGGGCGTACTGAAGCTTTCTTT
NA | TRBJ1-2 | TRBV14 | NA | CASSWGNYGYTF | TGTGCCAGTTCATGGGGCAACTATGGCTACACCTTC
once | TRBJ2-1 | TRBV5-4 | TRBD1 | CASSPPGTAYNEQFF | TGTGCCAGCAGCCCCCCCGGGACAGCTTACAATGAGCAGTTCTTC
NA | TRBJ1-3 | TRBV12-5 | NA | CASGQNSGNTIYF | TGTGCTAGTGGACAGAACTCTGGAAACACCATATATTTT
NA | TRBJ1-2 | TRBV2 | TRBD1 | CASSVEGARSYGYTF | TGTGCCAGCAGTGTAGAGGGGGCTCGATCCTATGGCTACACCTTC
NA | TRBJ2-1 | TRBV5-1 | NA | CASSSSGGSYNEQFF | TGCGCCAGCAGCTCCTCGGGTGGCTCCTACAATGAGCAGTTCTTC
NA | TRBJ1-3 | TRBV2 | NA | CASILYSGNTIYF | TGTGCCAGCATTTTGTACTCTGGAAACACCATATATTTT
NA | TRBJ1-2 | TRBV19 | TRBD1 | CASSIGQGARGYTF | TGTGCCAGTAGTATAGGGCAGGGGGCGCGTGGCTACACCTTC
NA | TRBJ2-1 | TRBV5-1 | NA | CASSWGYRDHYNEQFF | TGCGCCAGCAGCTGGGGGTACAGGGACCATTACAATGAGCAGTTCTTC
NA | TRBJ2-2 | TRBV10-1 | TRBD1 | CASSAGTGGKDGELFF | TGCGCCAGCAGCGCCGGGACAGGGGGCAAGGACGGGGAGCTGTTTTTT
NA | TRBJ2-3 | TRBV10-3 | NA | CAISKRDTEGTDTQYF | TGTGCCATCAGCAAACGGGACACCGAGGGCACAGATACGCAGTATTTT
NA | TRBJ2-7 | TRBV28 | NA | CASSPGGTQTSYEQYF | TGTGCCAGCAGTCCTGGCGGCACCCAAACATCCTACGAGCAGTACTTC
NA | TRBJ2-5 | TRBV27 | TRBD1 | CASSSVRGLQETQYF | TGTGCCAGCAGTTCCGTCAGGGGGTTGCAAGAGACCCAGTACTTC
NA | TRBJ2-7 | TRBV7-9 | TRBD1 | CASSLEPRWDRGGSYEQYF | TGTGCCAGCAGCTTAGAGCCTAGGTGGGACAGGGGAGGCTCCTACGAGCAGTACTTC
NA | TRBJ2-7 | TRBV4-1 | NA | CASSQEAENYEQYF | TGCGCCAGCAGCCAAGAGGCAGAAAATTACGAGCAGTACTTC
NA | TRBJ2-1 | TRBV7-3 | NA | CASSGLIAAVGREGSYNEQFF | TGTGCCAGCAGCGGACTAATCGCGGCGGTCGGTCGTGAAGGATCCTACAATGAGCAGTTCTTC
once | TRBJ2-2 | TRBV5-4 | TRBD2 | CASSVGTSVTGELFF | TGTGCCAGCAGCGTCGGGACTAGCGTCACCGGGGAGCTGTTTTTT
once | TRBJ2-7 | TRBV11-2 | TRBD2 | CASSTSGGYEQYF | TGTGCCAGCAGCACAAGCGGGGGCTACGAGCAGTACTTC
NA | TRBJ1-6 | TRBV7-6 | TRBD1 | CASSDRTTGGSPLHF | TGTGCCAGCAGCGACCGCACGACAGGGGGTTCACCCCTCCACTTT
NA | TRBJ2-3 | TRBV2 | TRBD2 | CASSSPTSGGEDTQYF | TGTGCCAGCAGTAGCCCTACTAGCGGGGGGGAGGATACGCAGTATTTT
NA | TRBJ1-1 | TRBV5-1 | NA | CASSRDYRLETPGTEAFF | TGCGCCAGCAGCCGGGACTATCGGTTGGAAACCCCGGGGACTGAAGCTTTCTTT
NA | TRBJ2-2 | TRBV24-1 | TRBD1 | CATSDPGQDTGELFF | TGTGCCACCAGTGACCCGGGACAGGACACCGGGGAGCTGTTTTTT
NA | TRBJ2-2 | TRBV29-1 | NA | CSARRAAGTGELFF | TGCAGCGCCAGGAGGGCCGCCGGCACCGGGGAGCTGTTTTTT
NA | TRBJ1-1 | TRBV23-1 | TRBD1 | CASSQGTATFTEAFF | TGCGCCAGCAGTCAGGGGACAGCGACCTTCACTGAAGCTTTCTTT
NA | TRBJ2-1 | TRBV28 | NA | CASSSRTVYNEQFF | TGTGCCAGCAGTTCCAGAACAGTCTACAATGAGCAGTTCTTC
NA | TRBJ1-1 | TRBV28 | TRBD1 | CASSLRVRDRDFRTEAFF | TGTGCCAGCAGTTTACGGGTCCGGGACAGGGATTTCAGAACTGAAGCTTTCTTT
NA | TRBJ1-2 | TRBV21-1 | NA | CAPQGGAHGYTF | TGTGCCCCACAAGGGGGGGCGCATGGCTACACCTTC
NA | TRBJ2-2 | TRBV7-3 | NA | CASSPGGTNTGELFF | TGTGCCAGCAGCCCCGGGGGAACTAACACCGGGGAGCTGTTTTTT
few | TRBJ2-7 | TRBV11-2 | NA | CASSGLERREQYF | TGTGCCAGCAGCGGCCTGGAGAGGCGCGAGCAGTACTTC
NA | TRBJ1-4 | TRBV15 | TRBD1 | CATSSSSTGGELGEKLFF | TGTGCCACCAGCAGCTCCTCGACAGGGGGCGAGTTGGGTGAAAAACTGTTTTTT